This entry describes one TCR beta chain. Its target is unknown. Libraries were prepared by immunoSEQ multiplex PCR; TCRdb keeps only in-frame clonotypes and omits some of them. Of about 93,000 clones listed, over 70% are singletons. This sample was included in a study of T cell responses to AZD1222 COVID-19 vaccine. The V and J ends lost 2 bases and 5 bases respectively, with 19 bases between them. Germline CDR1 and CDR2: GTSNPN and SVGIG (reference sequence). This CDR3 is built from 16 residues. General study findings and limits: Repertoire sampling happened only post peak T cell response. With two AZD1222 doses given, Spike-specific TCR breadth and depth both rose.

The chain links TRBV30 to TRBJ1-3; D gene ambiguous. This receptor was obtained from an adult in good health. Sequences were derived from peripheral blood, sampled on day 0 of AZD1222 vaccination. Here the CDR3 reads CAWSCGQRPRRNTIYF. The CDR3 DNA follows: TGTGCCTGGAGTTGCGGGCAGCGACCCCGGCGAAACACCATATATTTT.